Following are 27 T cell receptor beta chains from one sample sequenced in a study of early stage breast cancer tumors. Sequencing was performed with immunoSEQ multiplex PCR; in TCRdb, only in-frame clones are kept and a portion is missing. The table includes roughly 30,000 clones, 70% to 75% detected once. The sample taken for sequencing was blood. All receptors come from a person aged 35 to 50 with breast cancer.

The chain couples TRBV6-6 to TRBJ1-2, with D perhaps TRBD1 (6 bases). Germline V gives CDR1 MNHNY, CDR2 SVGAGI (reference sequence). CDR3 length: 14 amino acids. Between the trimmed V and J ends, which lost 2 bases and 6 bases, there was a span of 13 bases. The chain's CDR3 is CASSYGGGTNGYTF. The CDR3 DNA reads TGTGCCAGCAGTTACGGAGGGGGTACCAATGGCTACACCTTC.

The chain couples TRBV18 to TRBJ2-2; 10 bases align to TRBD2. Germline V gene sequence: CDR1 KGHSH, CDR2 LQKENI. V gave up 3 bases and J gave up 1 base; unmatched junction bases: 5. The length of the CDR3 is 17 residues. CDR3 sequence (DNA): TGTGCCAGCTCACCGAATATAGCGGGAGGGAACACCGGGGAGCTGTTTTTT. Its translation is CASSPNIAGGNTGELFF. The whole variable domain, filled in from reference TRBV18 and TRBJ2-2, reads NAGVMQNPRHLVRRRGQEARLRCSPMKGHSHVYWYRQLPEEGLKFMVYLQKENIIDESGMPKERFSAEFPKEGPSILRIQQVVRGDSAAYFCASSPNIAGGNTGELFFGEGSRLTVL.

The rearrangement joins TRBV5-4 to TRBJ1-2, with TRBD1 matching over 7 bases. CDR1 SGHNT and CDR2 YYREEE come from the germline V gene (reference sequence). The CDR3 loop spans 15 amino acids. J was trimmed by 6 bases and V by 6 bases; bases with no gene match: 14. For the CDR3, the DNA is TGTGCCAGCACCGCCAAACAGGGGAGAGAGGATGGCTACACCTTC. It is translated as CASTAKQGREDGYTF.

This clone was counted a few times. The chain recombines TRBV28 with TRBJ2-5; 9 bases match TRBD2. CDR3 length: 16 residues. Trimming at V came to 6 bases and at J to 5 bases, leaving 13 bases not matched to a gene. CDR1 and CDR2 from the germline V gene are MDHEN and SYDVKM. The CDR3 protein is CASRKYLAGSRETQYF. In nucleotides, the CDR3 is TGTGCCAGCAGAAAATATCTAGCGGGATCCAGGGAGACCCAGTACTTC. Using reference TRBV28 and TRBJ2-5 for the parts outside the CDR3, the full variable domain is DVKVTQSSRYLVKRTGEKVFLECVQDMDHENMFWYRQDPGLGLRLIYFSYDVKMKEKGDIPEGYSVSREKKERFSLILESASTNQTSMYLCASRKYLAGSRETQYFGPGTRLLVL.

The genes are TRBV5-5 and TRBJ2-1, with a tentative D call TRBD2 (6 bases). V gave up 0 bases and J gave up 6 bases, with 16 bases separating them. CDR1 is SGHKS, CDR2 YYEKEE, per germline (reference sequence). This CDR3 is 16 amino acids long. The CDR3 DNA reads as TGTGCCAGCAGCTTGGCCATGGGGGGTAGGGGCAATGAGCAGTTCTTC. Translated: CASSLAMGGRGNEQFF.

This chain connects TRBV5-4 to TRBJ2-7; 8 bases line up with TRBD1. J was trimmed by 7 bases and V by 3 bases; bases with no gene match: 9. CDR3 size: 14 residues. The germline V gene has CDR1 SGHNT and CDR2 YYREEE (reference sequence). In nucleotides, the CDR3 is TGTGCCAGCAGCTCGTATAGGACAGGGAATGAGCAGTACTTC. Protein product: CASSSYRTGNEQYF.

The V gene is TRBV5-1, the J gene TRBJ2-1, with TRBD2 as a possible D gene (5 bases). CDR1 and CDR2 (germline): SGHRS, YFSETQ. Trimming took 5 bases from V and 0 from J, leaving 9 bases between them. The CDR3 consists of 14 residues. DNA of the CDR3: TGCGCCAGCAGTGCGGGTAGCTCCTACAATGAGCAGTTCTTC. This codes for CASSAGSSYNEQFF.

The V and J genes are TRBV5-6 and TRBJ2-7; possible D gene TRBD2, 6 bases. CDR3 length: 13 residues. Trimming left V 0 bases short and J 11 bases short, with 15 bases between. The V gene's germline CDR1 is SGHDT and CDR2 YYEEEE. CDR3: CASSLEEGTLEYF. CDR3 nucleotide sequence: TGTGCCAGCAGCTTGGAGGAGGGAACATTAGAGTACTTC.

The chain has TRBV4-2 and TRBJ2-1; D might be TRBD2 (6 bases). V was shortened by 1 base and J by 3 bases, with 10 bases between the two germline ends. The germline CDR1 and CDR2 sequences are LGHNA and YNFKEQ. The CDR3 has 15 residues. Here the CDR3 reads CASSQAIADYNEQFF. The DNA for the CDR3 is TGTGCCAGCAGCCAAGCGATAGCGGACTACAATGAGCAGTTCTTC.

This clone appeared a few times. This chain connects TRBV2 to TRBJ2-1, with 9 bases identical to TRBD2. V was pared by 8 bases and J by 7 bases, with 9 bases of the junction left unmatched. The CDR3 has 14 amino acids. CDR1 and CDR2 (germline): SNHLY, FYNNEI. This chain's CDR3 is CASRGTSPRNEQFF. The DNA for the CDR3 is TGTGCCAGCCGCGGGACTAGCCCGAGGAATGAGCAGTTCTTC.

The V and J genes are TRBV9 and TRBJ1-5; D is ambiguous. Germline-derived CDR1 and CDR2 are SGDLS and YYNGEE. This CDR3 comprises 14 residues. Trimming stripped 0 bases from V and 5 bases from J, with 9 bases between. In nucleotides, the CDR3 is TGTGCCAGCAGCGTAGCATGGGGAGATCAGCCCCAGCATTTT. Translating it yields CASSVAWGDQPQHF.

V is TRBV29-1 and J is TRBJ2-1; 13 nucleotides match TRBD2. Losses at the gene ends were 6 bases for V and 8 bases for J; bases not matched to a gene: 10. The CDR3 has 15 amino acids. The germline gives CDR1 SQVTM, CDR2 ANQGSEA. The CDR3 spells CSVIPGLAGRDEQFF. The CDR3 nucleotides read TGCAGCGTAATACCGGGACTAGCGGGACGCGATGAGCAGTTCTTC.

The chain links TRBV7-9 to TRBJ1-5, with D maybe TRBD1 (5 bases). Germline V CDR1 and CDR2: SEHNR, FQNEAQ (reference sequence). Trimming took 1 base from V and 7 from J, leaving 20 bases between them. This CDR3 contains 17 residues. CDR3 in amino acids: CASSLGRGSGILQPQHF. The CDR3 DNA is TGTGCCAGCAGCTTAGGGAGGGGATCAGGGATACTCCAGCCCCAGCATTTT.

The V gene is TRBV7-2, the J gene TRBJ1-2, with D perhaps TRBD1 (5 bases). The CDR3 is 18 amino acids. Trimming took off 4 bases at V and 0 bases at J, with 21 bases between the two ends. The germline V gene encodes CDR1 SGHTA and CDR2 FQGNSA. CDR3 in DNA: TGTGCCAGCAGCTGGGGGGGAGGGCTCCTTCAAGCTAACTATGGCTACACCTTC. Translating gives CASSWGGGLLQANYGYTF.

This clone was found once. This chain uses TRBV15 with TRBJ2-4; D assignment may be TRBD1 or TRBD2 (6 bases each). Germline V gene lookup returns CDR1 LNHNV and CDR2 YYDKDF (reference sequence). This CDR3 is 14 amino acids long. The ends were cut back, 2 bases at V and 8 bases at J, with 13 bases in the middle. In DNA, the CDR3 is TGTGCCACCAGCAGATCGGGGGCGCTGGACATTCAGTACTTC. Encoded protein: CATSRSGALDIQYF. The full variable domain, rest sourced from reference TRBV15 and TRBJ2-4, is DAMVIQNPRYQVTQFGKPVTLSCSQTLNHNVMYWYQQKSSQAPKLLFHYYDKDFNNEADTPDNFQSRRPNTSFCFLDIRSPGLGDTAMYLCATSRSGALDIQYFGAGTRLSVL.

This clone showed up just once. The rearrangement uses TRBV7-9 and TRBJ2-7, with 8 bases aligning to TRBD1. Germline CDR1 and CDR2: SEHNR and FQNEAQ (reference sequence). The CDR3 has 16 amino acids. Trimming cost V 0 bases and J 2 bases; bases outside gene matches: 6. The CDR3 is CASSLAGRGLPYEQYF. DNA of the CDR3: TGTGCCAGCAGCTTAGCTGGCAGGGGGCTGCCCTACGAGCAGTACTTC. The variable domain in full, with the rest retrieved from reference TRBV7-9 and TRBJ2-7, is DTGVSQNPRHKITKRGQNVTFRCDPISEHNRLYWYRQTLGQGPEFLTYFQNEAQLEKSRLLSDRFSAERPKGSFSTLEIQRTEQGDSAMYLCASSLAGRGLPYEQYFGPGTRLTVT.

The chain uses TRBV5-8 and TRBJ2-7; 7 bases line up with TRBD1. The CDR3 consists of 14 residues. V trimming: 1 base; J trimming: 2 bases; junction bases outside the gene matches: 3. Germline CDR1 and CDR2: SGHTS and YDEGEE. The DNA for the CDR3 is TGTGCCAGCAGCTTGTCTGACAGGGCCTACGAGCAGTACTTC. This encodes CASSLSDRAYEQYF.

The V gene is TRBV19, the J gene TRBJ2-2; D not certain. This CDR3 has 15 amino acids. Germline V gene lookup returns CDR1 LNHDA and CDR2 SQIVND (reference sequence). Trimming left V 7 bases short and J 0 bases short, with 12 bases between. CDR3 loop: CASKRSHTNTGELFF. CDR3 nucleotides: TGTGCCAGTAAGAGGTCCCACACGAACACCGGGGAGCTGTTTTTT.

V gene TRBV4-2 combines with J gene TRBJ2-7, with TRBD2 matching 11 bases. The CDR3 is made up of 18 amino acids. CDR1 and CDR2 (germline): LGHNA, YNFKEQ. After removal of 1 base from V and 1 base from J, the junction contained 9 bases not matched to a gene. CDR3: CASSQVQTGTSGSYEQYF. The DNA for the CDR3 is TGTGCCAGCAGCCAAGTTCAGACCGGGACTAGCGGTTCCTACGAGCAGTACTTC.

The rearrangement links TRBV29-1 to TRBJ1-1; no definite D call. V lost 6 bases, J lost 2 bases, and 16 bases lay in between. CDR1 SQVTM and CDR2 ANQGSEA come from the germline V gene. The CDR3 is made up of 14 amino acids. The CDR3 here is CSVLSWAGNTEAFF. CDR3 sequence (DNA): TGCAGCGTCCTCTCATGGGCAGGTAACACTGAAGCTTTCTTT. Variable domain in full (rest from reference TRBV29-1 and TRBJ1-1): SAVISQKPSRDICQRGTSLTIQCQVDSQVTMMFWYRQQPGQSLTLIATANQGSEATYESGFVIDKFPISRPNLTFSTLTVSNMSPEDSSIYLCSVLSWAGNTEAFFGQGTRLTVV.

The CDR3 loop reads CASSGGTRSPDTQYF. CDR3 DNA: TGCGCCAGCTCAGGGGGGACCCGAAGCCCAGATACGCAGTATTTT. The rearrangement uses TRBV4-1 and TRBJ2-3; weak D call: TRBD1 (7 bases). Per germline, CDR1 MGHRA and CDR2 YSYEKL. V gave up 8 bases and J gave up 4 bases, with 19 bases separating them. The CDR3 covers 15 residues.

The chain links TRBV6-6 to TRBJ2-2; the D gene could be TRBD1 or TRBD2 (5 bases each). This CDR3 has 13 amino acids. Germline CDR1 MNHNY, CDR2 SVGAGI (reference sequence). Trimming left V 6 bases short and J 4 bases short, with 9 bases between. The CDR3 spells CASSPGGTGELFF. In DNA form, the CDR3 reads TGTGCCAGCAGCCCTGGGGGCACCGGGGAGCTGTTTTTT.

The chain combines TRBV7-2 with TRBJ2-1; TRBD2 matches 11 bases. CDR1 is SGHTA and CDR2 is FQGNSA in the germline V gene. The V gene end was trimmed by 5 bases and the J gene end by 0 bases; junction bases not matched to a gene: 3. The CDR3 length is 16 residues. The CDR3 coding sequence is TGTGCCAGCAGCAAAGGACTAGCGGGCTCCTACAATGAGCAGTTCTTC. Residues: CASSKGLAGSYNEQFF.

This clone has a handful of counts. DNA for the CDR3: TGTGCCAGCAGCCAAGGCGTTACTGGACAGGCCGACTGGTGTGAGCAGTTCTTC. It yields the protein CASSQGVTGQADWCEQFF. The V gene is TRBV14, the J gene TRBJ2-1, with 7 positions matching TRBD1. CDR3 size: 18 residues. CDR1 and CDR2 from the germline V gene are SGHDN and FVKESK. V dropped 1 base and J dropped 9; count of bases not matched to a gene: 18.

This clone has a handful of counts. CDR3 nucleotides: TGTGCCAGCAGAAACTCCGGGACGCGGCCCCCCGAGCAGTACTTC. This gives the protein CASRNSGTRPPEQYF. This chain links TRBV28 with TRBJ2-7; D is tentatively TRBD1 or TRBD2 (5 bases each). Germline V gives CDR1 MDHEN, CDR2 SYDVKM. V was shortened by 6 bases and J by 6 bases, with 21 bases between the two germline ends. The CDR3 contains 15 residues.

In this sample, this clone turned up once. The chain links TRBV7-2 to TRBJ2-1, with 9 bases matching TRBD2. V was pared by 5 bases and J by 0 bases, with 5 bases of the junction left unmatched. The CDR3 is made up of 16 amino acids. Germline CDR1 is SGHTA and CDR2 is FQGNSA. The CDR3 DNA is TGTGCCAGCAGCGTGGATAGCGGGAGCTCCTACAATGAGCAGTTCTTC. It translates to CASSVDSGSSYNEQFF.

The rearrangement links TRBV6-5 to TRBJ2-1; 8 positions agree with TRBD1. The junction had 8 bases not matched to a gene; V was cut back by 0 bases and J by 7 bases. This CDR3 region has 16 residues. Germline CDR1 and CDR2: MNHEY and SVGAGI. CDR3 nucleotides: TGTGCCAGCAGTTACTCGCAGGGGGCGGCTGGGAATGAGCAGTTCTTC. This sequence encodes CASSYSQGAAGNEQFF.